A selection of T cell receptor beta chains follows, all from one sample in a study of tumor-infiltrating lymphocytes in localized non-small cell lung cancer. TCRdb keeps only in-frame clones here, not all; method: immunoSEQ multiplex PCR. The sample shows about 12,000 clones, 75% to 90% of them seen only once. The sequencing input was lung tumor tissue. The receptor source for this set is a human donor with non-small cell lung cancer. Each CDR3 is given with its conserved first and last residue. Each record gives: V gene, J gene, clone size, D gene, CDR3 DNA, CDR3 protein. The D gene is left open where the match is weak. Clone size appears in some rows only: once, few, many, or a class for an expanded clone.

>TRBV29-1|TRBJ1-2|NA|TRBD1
TGCAGCTCCGGGGACAGGGGGGTCATTAGCTACACCTTC
CSSGDRGVISYTF
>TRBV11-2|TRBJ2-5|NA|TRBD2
TGTGCCAGCAGCTTAGGTAGCGGGGTAGTCGGGACCCAGTACTTC
CASSLGSGVVGTQYF
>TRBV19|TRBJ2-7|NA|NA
TGTGCCAGTAGTTACGAAGGACTACGCGAGCAGTACTTC
CASSYEGLREQYF
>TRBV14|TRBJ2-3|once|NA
TGTGCCAGCAGCCAAGATCCAGCAGGGTCTAGCACAGATACGCAGTATTTT
CASSQDPAGSSTDTQYF
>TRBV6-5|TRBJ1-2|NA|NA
TGTGCCAGCAGAATCGGGGCCTCAGCTAACTATGGCTACACCTTC
CASRIGASANYGYTF
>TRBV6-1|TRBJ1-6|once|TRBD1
TGTGCCAGCAGTGAGACAGGGAGCTCCTATAATTCACCCCTCCACTTT
CASSETGSSYNSPLHF
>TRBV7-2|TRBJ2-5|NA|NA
TGTGCCAGCAGCATCAACAGGGCCTCAGGGGAGACCCAGTACTTC
CASSINRASGETQYF
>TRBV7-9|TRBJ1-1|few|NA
TGTGCCAGCAGCTTAGGGGGGGTCACTGAAGCTTTCTTT
CASSLGGVTEAFF
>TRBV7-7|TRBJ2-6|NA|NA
TGTGCCAGCAGCCCCGGTGGAAGTGGGGCCAACGTCCTGACTTTC
CASSPGGSGANVLTF
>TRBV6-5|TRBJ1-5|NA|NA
TGTGCCAGCAGTCAGGGAGGCAGCAATCAGCCCCAGCATTTT
CASSQGGSNQPQHF
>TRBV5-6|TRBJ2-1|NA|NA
TGTGCCAGCAGCTTGGACAGGGTCAATGAGCAGTTCTTC
CASSLDRVNEQFF
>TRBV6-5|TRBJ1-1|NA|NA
TGTGCCAGCAGTTACTATGGCAGGGAGAGGACTGAAGCTTTCTTT
CASSYYGRERTEAFF
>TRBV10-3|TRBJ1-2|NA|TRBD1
TGTGCCACCCAACCAGGGACAGGCGAGGATGGCTACACCTTC
CATQPGTGEDGYTF
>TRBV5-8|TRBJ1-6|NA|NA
TGTGCCAGCAGCTTGACCTTGGGGTCTAAGTCACCCCTCCACTTT
CASSLTLGSKSPLHF
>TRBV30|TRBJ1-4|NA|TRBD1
TGTGCCTGGAGTACCGGACAGGGAGGGGATGAAAAACTGTTTTTT
CAWSTGQGGDEKLFF
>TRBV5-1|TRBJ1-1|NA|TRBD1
TGCGCCAGCAGCTCGACAGGGCTGAACACTGAAGCTTTCTTT
CASSSTGLNTEAFF
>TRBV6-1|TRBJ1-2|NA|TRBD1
TGTGCCAGCAGACCTTCCGGGACAGCCTATGGCTACACCTTC
CASRPSGTAYGYTF
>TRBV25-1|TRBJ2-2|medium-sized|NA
TGTGCCAGCAGTGTTGGGGAGATGACCGCCGGGGAGCTGTTTTTT
CASSVGEMTAGELFF
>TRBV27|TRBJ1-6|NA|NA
TGTGCCAGCAGTTTCGCACGAAATAATTCACCCCTCCACTTT
CASSFARNNSPLHF
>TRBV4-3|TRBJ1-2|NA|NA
TGCGCCAGCAGTCATGCACAGGGAGACTATGGCTACACCTTC
CASSHAQGDYGYTF
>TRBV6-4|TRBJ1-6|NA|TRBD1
TGTGCCAGCAGTGCGGAACAGGGGACACCCCTCCACTTT
CASSAEQGTPLHF
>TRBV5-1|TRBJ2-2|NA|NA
TGCGCCAGCAGCTTGAAGTCGGGGATTAACACCGGGGAGCTGTTTTTT
CASSLKSGINTGELFF